This TCR beta chain was identified in a study of vaccination effects on CD4 cells after COVID-19. A remark on this clone: The target antigen is unknown.

The study's findings and limits: Marked clonal contraction was seen in infection- and vaccine-induced clones late after vaccination.

Some clones are missing from TCRdb's copy, which holds only in-frame ones; the method was immunoSEQ multiplex PCR. The sample has about 45,000 clones; about 75% are singletons. Before any sequencing was done, the ViraFEST assay used viral peptide pools to expand antigen-specific CD4+ T cells. It was after approximately 11 days of culture that CD4+ T cells were isolated. Infection dated between March and December 2020, before the Alpha, Beta and Delta variants reached the United States. Each culture had half its medium swapped for IL-2 medium on days 3 and 7. The source material was CD4+ T cells from PBMCs cultured with a peptide pool, sampled before COVID-19 vaccination. This clonotype originated in a human donor who had a prior SARS-CoV-2 infection.

The chain's CDR3 is CASSKGGSANTGELFF. For the CDR3, the DNA is TGTGCCAGCAGCAAAGGGGGCTCGGCCAACACCGGGGAGCTGTTTTTT. The gene calls are TRBV5-4 and TRBJ2-2; the match to TRBD1 covers 7 bases. This CDR3 is built from 16 residues. CDR1 is SGHNT and CDR2 is YYREEE in the germline V gene (reference sequence). The V segment lost 4 bases and the J segment 2 bases; nucleotides outside the gene matches: 8.